This T cell receptor beta chain originates from a study of T cell responses to AZD1222 COVID-19 vaccine. The CDR3 is 14 residues long. Germline CDR1 reads SGHRS; CDR2 reads YFSETQ. J was trimmed by 4 bases and V by 6 bases; bases with no gene match: 7. This clone appeared a single time. The target antigen is unknown. TCRdb's table, derived via immunoSEQ multiplex PCR, lists solely in-frame clones and lacks some. This sample has about 85,000 clones; 75% to 95% occur once, and the top ten carry around 8%. Regarding the study as a whole: Only 5 or 6 people who got AZD1222 tested seropositive at baseline. Reportedly, nearly half of unique spike TCRs recognized epitopes outside B.1.351/B.1.1.7 mutations. Two AZD1222 administrations were followed by greater Spike-specific TCR breadth and depth. The donors showed a predominance of white British ancestry and of females, with possible underestimation of clonal diversity.

The chain combines TRBV5-1 with TRBJ2-3; 8 bases are shared with TRBD2. This clonotype was obtained from an adult who received the AZD1222 COVID-19 vaccine. The material was peripheral blood, obtained 28 days after the second AZD1222 dose. CDR3 in DNA: TGCGCCAGCACCCATAGCGGGGTCTCAGATACGCAGTATTTT. This translates into CASTHSGVSDTQYF.